The clone carrying this TCR beta chain was seen ten or more times. What it binds is not known. The TCR beta CDR3 regions underwent amplification using RNA transcripts as the source. A first-round RT-PCR of the TCR CDR3 used the HTBI primer set. One entry per CDR3 protein results from TCRdb running MiXCR on the multiplex PCR reads. The table has around 600,000 distinct CDR3 sequences, more than 12% seen once. This record comes from a study of T cells in Graves' hyperthyroidism and ophthalmopathy. On the study more broadly: Prior to any treatment, at the point of initial diagnosis, peripheral blood was collected. Study-level findings and limits: Most thyroid clonotypes with frequency above 0.001 were detected in blood.

V shed 2 bases and J 4 bases; nucleotides not matched to a gene: 9. CDR1 and CDR2 (germline): MDHEN, SYDVKM. The CDR3 spans 16 residues. This TCR came from a woman aged 50 to 65 with Graves' ophthalmopathy. This chain links TRBV28 with TRBJ2-7, with 9 nucleotides matching TRBD1. Input material: blood. The CDR3 nucleotides are TGTGCCAGCAGTTTAAGACCGGGACAGGGAACTTACGAGCAGTACTTC. It encodes CASSLRPGQGTYEQYF.